This T cell receptor beta chain was documented in a study of beta chain features in type 1 diabetes. Study results and limitations: Researchers caution that PCR might favor shorter templates, equally among patients and controls.

A remark on this clone: Its target is not known.

Expressed TCRB transcripts were sequenced after all isolated RNA was converted to cDNA. Assay used: immunoSEQ multiplex PCR; TCRdb lists only in-frame clones, some missing. There are more than 350,000 clones in the sample; over 9.5% occur only once, and approximately 0.05% lies in the top ten. CDR1 is SEHNR, CDR2 FQNEAQ, per germline (reference sequence). The germline V and J ends were trimmed by 2 bases and 4 bases, with 11 bases remaining between them. This CDR3 spans 14 amino acids. This chain uses TRBV7-9 with TRBJ1-2; D uncertain. This receptor was obtained from a young woman in good health. The sequencing sample was made of naive CD4+ T cells from blood. For the CDR3, the DNA is TGTGCCAGCAGCTTACGCGATATTACCTATGGCTACACCTTC. Its translation is CASSLRDITYGYTF.